These 5 T cell receptor beta chains originate from one sample sequenced in a study of CD8 T cell repertoires and HIV-1 epitope variants. These receptors have no identified antigens. Generated by immunoSEQ multiplex PCR, the TCRdb table keeps only in-frame clones and is missing some. The profile shows 3,600 or so clones, around two thirds of them singletons. Sequencing was done on a sample of cultured CD8+ T cells derived from PBMCs. These TCRs come from a male donor with HIV.

Details on this clone: The junction differs from germline at one of its ends, possibly a read error. The chain employs TRBV2 and TRBJ2-3; 8 nucleotides agree with TRBD2. CDR1 is SNHLY and CDR2 is FYNNEI in the germline V gene. This CDR3 contains 16 residues. In DNA, the CDR3 is TGTGCCAGCAGTGAAAGTGTGGGGACTAGACCAGACACGCAGTATTTT. Translation: CASSESVGTRPDTQYF.

CDR3 in amino acids: CASSSFQRFLDTQYF. The CDR3, as DNA: TGTGCCAGCAGTTCCTTCCAACGGTTCTTAGATACGCAGTATTTT. V gene TRBV27 combines with J gene TRBJ2-3, with D hard to call. V was pared by 4 bases and J by 5 bases, with 16 bases between. Germline CDR1 reads MNHEY; CDR2 reads SMNVEV (reference sequence). This CDR3 comprises 15 residues.

The rearrangement joins TRBV7-6 to TRBJ2-1; 10 bases agree with TRBD2. CDR1 and CDR2 (germline): SGHVS, FNYEAQ. The V and J ends lost 1 base and 8 bases, in that order; junction bases with no gene match: 8. The CDR3 totals 16 residues. The CDR3 sequence: CASSLGGSGGKDEQFF. The CDR3 DNA sequence: TGTGCCAGCAGCTTAGGGGGTAGCGGGGGGAAGGATGAGCAGTTCTTC.

V is TRBV18 and J is TRBJ2-1, with TRBD2 matching over 8 bases. This CDR3 has 15 amino acids. V lost 0 bases to trimming and J lost 7 bases; unmatched junction nucleotides: 5. Per germline, CDR1 KGHSH and CDR2 LQKENI. The DNA of the CDR3 is TGTGCCAGCTCACCACCGGCAGCGGGAGATAATGAGCAGTTCTTC. Translating gives CASSPPAAGDNEQFF.

The chain is built from TRBV27 and TRBJ1-1; D gene unclear. Germline V gene sequence: CDR1 MNHEY, CDR2 SMNVEV (reference sequence). This CDR3 contains 15 residues. V lost 4 bases, J lost 2 bases, and 14 bases lay in between. In DNA form, the CDR3 reads TGTGCCAGCAGTTCCCTATTTACAGTAAACACTGAAGCTTTCTTT. This encodes CASSSLFTVNTEAFF.